This TCR beta chain appears in the sequencing data of a study of cytomegalovirus exposure and HLA in healthy donors. The CDR3 runs to 14 residues. The V and J ends lost 6 bases and 1 base respectively, with 13 bases between them. Per the germline V gene, CDR1 is MNHNY and CDR2 is SVGAGI (reference sequence). Points from the study as a whole: Serostatus for CMV was the only available immune exposure information.

Of note for this clone: As yet, its antigen is unknown.

60 Vbeta and 13 Jbeta primers were used in PCR. Profiled with immunoSEQ multiplex PCR; TCRdb holds only in-frame clones, not every one. The table records some 160,000 clones, around 84% of them present only once. The J gene is TRBJ2-7, the V gene TRBV6-6, with D perhaps TRBD1 (5 bases). This receptor was identified in a man between 50 and 59 years old in good health and CMV-seropositive. The sequenced sample consisted of PBMCs. The chain's CDR3 is CASSHTQGSYEQYF. CDR3 DNA: TGTGCCAGCAGCCATACCCAGGGATCCTACGAGCAGTACTTC.